Following are 32 T cell receptor beta chains from one sample sequenced in a study of blood T cell repertoires in COVID-19. Profiled with immunoSEQ multiplex PCR; TCRdb holds only in-frame clones, not every one. The sample lists roughly 70,000 clones, more than 70% occurring once. Sequencing input: peripheral blood. These receptors originate from an older man with acute or convalescent COVID-19.

The V and J genes are TRBV19 and TRBJ2-5; 7 bases match TRBD2. This CDR3 is built from 13 residues. V dropped 3 bases and J dropped 5; count of bases not matched to a gene: 3. Germline CDR1 reads LNHDA; CDR2 reads SQIVND (reference sequence). CDR3 amino acids: CASSILRGETQYF. Here the CDR3 DNA reads TGTGCCAGTAGTATTTTGCGGGGGGAGACCCAGTACTTC.

The CDR3 region is CASNPNQRGKEQYF. CDR3 coding DNA: TGTGCCAGCAACCCCAACCAGCGGGGGAAAGAGCAGTACTTC. V gene TRBV6-5 combines with J gene TRBJ2-7; 8 nucleotides line up with TRBD2. The CDR3 is 14 amino acids. V gave up 7 bases and J gave up 7 bases; unmatched junction bases: 12. CDR1 is MNHEY and CDR2 is SVGAGI in the germline V gene.

This sequence joins TRBV28 and TRBJ2-7; no firm D call. CDR3 length: 14 residues. Trimming took 6 bases from V and 5 from J, leaving 17 bases between them. The germline V gene encodes CDR1 MDHEN and CDR2 SYDVKM. The CDR3 bases are TGTGCCAGCAGAAGTCTGGCAGGCCCCCACGAGCAGTACTTC. Translating it yields CASRSLAGPHEQYF.

CDR3 in DNA: TGCAGCGTCCCCACCCGGGGGGTCTATGGCTACACCTTC. It encodes CSVPTRGVYGYTF. V usage is TRBV29-1 and J usage is TRBJ1-2, with D perhaps TRBD1 (5 bases). The germline CDR1 and CDR2 sequences are SQVTM and ANQGSEA. Trimming pared 6 bases from V and 4 bases from J, leaving 15 bases between. There are 13 residues in the CDR3.

This sequence joins TRBV27 and TRBJ2-7; 7 nucleotides align to TRBD1. Germline V gene sequence: CDR1 MNHEY, CDR2 SMNVEV (reference sequence). The CDR3 loop spans 14 amino acids. V gave up 4 bases and J gave up 5 bases; unmatched junction bases: 8. CDR3 amino acids: CASSWLDRAHEQYF. CDR3 sequence (DNA): TGTGCCAGCAGTTGGTTAGACAGGGCCCACGAGCAGTACTTC.

The gene calls are TRBV5-1 and TRBJ2-3, with 7 positions matching TRBD2. With 5 bases clipped from V and 4 bases from J, the junction kept 10 bases outside the gene matches. Germline CDR1 is SGHRS and CDR2 is YFSETQ. There are 15 residues in the CDR3. This CDR3 is CASSSASGAADTQYF. The CDR3 DNA is TGCGCCAGCAGTTCCGCAAGCGGGGCCGCAGATACGCAGTATTTT.

The rearrangement joins TRBV5-1 to TRBJ1-1; TRBD1 matches 8 bases. The CDR3 totals 15 residues. Germline lookup yields CDR1 SGHRS and CDR2 YFSETQ. V lost 0 bases to trimming and J lost 5 bases; unmatched junction nucleotides: 6. CDR3 in DNA: TGCGCCAGCAGCTTGGATGGACAGGGTACGACTGAAGCTTTCTTT. It yields the protein CASSLDGQGTTEAFF.

The chain links TRBV5-1 to TRBJ2-1, with D possibly TRBD2 on 5 matching bases. The CDR3 totals 13 residues. V was pared by 2 bases and J by 7 bases, with 10 bases between. Germline CDR1 reads SGHRS; CDR2 reads YFSETQ. The CDR3 DNA follows: TGCGCCAGCAGCTTAACTAGGCAGAATGAGCAGTTCTTC. Its protein product is CASSLTRQNEQFF.

The chain recombines TRBV5-4 with TRBJ2-3; a possible D gene is TRBD1 (6 bases). Germline CDR1 is SGHNT and CDR2 is YYREEE (reference sequence). This CDR3 has 15 residues. Trimming stripped 4 bases from V and 2 bases from J, with 14 bases between. CDR3 in amino acids: CASSPTGINTDTQYF. The DNA of the CDR3 is TGTGCCAGCAGCCCAACAGGGATAAACACAGATACGCAGTATTTT.

The rearrangement uses TRBV7-9 and TRBJ2-3; D not certain. Germline assignment: CDR1 SEHNR and CDR2 FQNEAQ (reference sequence). This CDR3 comprises 17 residues. Trimming cost V 1 base and J 2 bases, with 16 bases left between them. The CDR3 loop is CASSLGSIFPYTDTQYF. The CDR3 DNA reads TGTGCCAGCAGCTTAGGGTCGATCTTCCCCTACACAGATACGCAGTATTTT.

A remark on this clone: An end of the junction does not agree with germline; a read error may underlie this. The chain employs TRBV15 and TRBJ1-1, with D unclear. CDR3 length: 12 residues. Germline CDR1 reads LNHNV; CDR2 reads YYDKDF (reference sequence). The CDR3 region is CATSSRGGYGDF. Here the CDR3 DNA reads TGTGCCACCAGCAGCCGGGGAGGATATGGAGACTTT.

The chain links TRBV24-1 to TRBJ2-2; D is unclear. The CDR3 contains 13 residues. CDR1 KGHDR and CDR2 SFDVKD come from the germline V gene. V was pared by 4 bases and J by 5 bases, with 7 bases between. The CDR3, as DNA: TGTGCCACCAGTGACCTAGTAACCGGGGAGCTGTTTTTT. It yields the protein CATSDLVTGELFF.

The V and J genes are TRBV3-1 (or the pseudogene TRBV3-2) and TRBJ1-1; D may be TRBD1 (6 bases). Trimming left V 7 bases short and J 3 bases short, with 12 bases between. The CDR3 contains 13 residues. From germline, CDR1 is LGHDT and CDR2 YNNKEL (reference sequence). This CDR3 reads CASKGGGDTEAFF. CDR3 bases: TGTGCCAGCAAGGGGGGAGGGGACACTGAAGCTTTCTTT.

A remark on this clone: Relative to the germline gene, one junction end is altered; a read error may explain this. The chain recombines TRBV7-7 with TRBJ2-5; D is possibly TRBD1 (5 bases). The length of the CDR3 is 14 residues. The germline CDR1 and CDR2 sequences are SSHAT and FNYEAQ (reference sequence). CDR3 residues: CASSSLGRVETQYF. CDR3 nucleotide sequence: TGTGCTAGCAGCTCCCTGGGCAGGGTCGAGACCCAGTACTTC.

The rearrangement uses TRBV6-4 and TRBJ2-3, with 8 bases aligning to TRBD1. Losses at the gene ends were 6 bases for V and 6 bases for J; bases not matched to a gene: 11. Germline-derived CDR1 and CDR2 are MRHNA and SNTAGT. CDR3 length: 15 amino acids. The CDR3, as DNA: TGTGCCAGCAGCCAAACCGGGACAGGCTCGGATACGCAGTATTTT. Translation: CASSQTGTGSDTQYF.

This clone appeared a single time. The chain combines TRBV2 with TRBJ2-3; D remains ambiguous. This CDR3 is built from 11 residues. Trimming removed 7 bases from V and 5 bases from J, with 7 bases in between. Germline V gives CDR1 SNHLY, CDR2 FYNNEI. CDR3 nucleotide sequence: TGTGCCAGCACTGACGGAGATACGCAGTATTTT. Amino acids: CASTDGDTQYF.

The rearrangement joins TRBV4-1 to TRBJ2-3; 9 nucleotides line up with TRBD2. The CDR3 has 18 amino acids. J gave up 2 bases and V 0 bases, and 9 bases lay outside the gene matches. CDR1 MGHRA and CDR2 YSYEKL come from the germline V gene. The CDR3 DNA is TGCGCCAGCAGCCAAGATCGTTGGCGGGGGGGACCCACAGATACGCAGTATTTT. Amino acids: CASSQDRWRGGPTDTQYF.

This sequence joins TRBV2 and TRBJ1-1, with 10 bases aligning to TRBD1. The CDR3 is 16 residues long. V shed 4 bases and J 2 bases; nucleotides not matched to a gene: 7. CDR1 and CDR2 from the germline V gene are SNHLY and FYNNEI. The CDR3 sequence is CASSARRDRGNTEAFF. Here the CDR3 DNA reads TGTGCCAGCAGTGCGCGCCGGGACAGGGGCAACACTGAAGCTTTCTTT.

The rearrangement joins TRBV6-5 to TRBJ1-1, with a weak D call TRBD1 (6 bases). Trimming removed 5 bases at V and 4 bases at J, with 17 bases between. From germline, CDR1 is MNHEY and CDR2 SVGAGI. This CDR3 is 15 amino acids long. The CDR3 nucleotides are TGTGCCAGCAGTCCTCGGGGGGCCGGGGGCACTGAAGCTTTCTTT. It codes for CASSPRGAGGTEAFF.

The chain joins TRBV30 to TRBJ1-6, with 8 bases fitting TRBD1. V lost 1 base and J lost 10; bases outside the gene matches: 3. Germline V gives CDR1 GTSNPN, CDR2 SVGIG (reference sequence). The CDR3 is 13 residues long. The CDR3 loop reads CAWSGQGKSPLHF. The CDR3 DNA sequence: TGTGCCTGGAGTGGACAGGGGAAGTCACCCCTCCACTTT.

The V call is TRBV6-1, the J call TRBJ1-2; D is ambiguous. Germline V CDR1 and CDR2: MNHNS, SASEGT. The CDR3 is 16 residues long. The V gene lost 2 bases and the J gene lost 0 bases, with 13 bases spanning the gap. The CDR3 spells CASSERTPGANYGYTF. The CDR3, as DNA: TGTGCCAGCAGTGAAAGAACGCCGGGTGCTAACTATGGCTACACCTTC.

CDR3 protein: CASSLAGVGELFF. The CDR3 DNA reads TGCGCCAGCAGCTTGGCAGGGGTAGGGGAGCTGTTTTTT. The chain combines TRBV5-1 with TRBJ2-2; D may be TRBD1 (6 bases). CDR1 SGHRS and CDR2 YFSETQ come from the germline V gene. The CDR3 sequence is 13 residues long. Trimming took 0 bases from V and 8 from J, leaving 8 bases between them.

The J gene is TRBJ1-2, the V gene TRBV28; D perhaps matches TRBD1 (6 bases). The CDR3 extends over 16 amino acids. Trimming stripped 3 bases from V and 4 bases from J, with 18 bases between. Germline V gene sequence: CDR1 MDHEN, CDR2 SYDVKM. The CDR3 here is CASSLGGAAGLYGYTF. CDR3 bases: TGTGCCAGCAGTTTGGGGGGGGCGGCTGGTCTCTATGGCTACACCTTC.

The chain employs TRBV29-1 and TRBJ1-5; TRBD1 aligns across 8 bases. This CDR3 is built from 14 residues. V was clipped by 7 bases and J by 6 bases; unmatched bases: 11. Germline V CDR1 and CDR2: SQVTM, ANQGSEA. CDR3 bases: TGCAGCGCCACCGGACAGGGACCAGGTCAGCCCCAGCATTTT. Protein sequence: CSATGQGPGQPQHF.

This rearrangement joins TRBV3-1 (or the pseudogene TRBV3-2) to TRBJ2-2; TRBD1 matches 8 bases. The V segment lost 3 bases and the J segment 4 bases; nucleotides outside the gene matches: 4. Germline values: CDR1 LGHDT, CDR2 YNNKEL (reference sequence). The CDR3 has 15 amino acids. The chain's CDR3 is CASSQRTGTTGELFF. Here the CDR3 DNA reads TGTGCCAGCAGCCAGAGGACAGGGACCACCGGGGAGCTGTTTTTT.

V is TRBV7-9 and J is TRBJ1-1; 9 bases line up with TRBD1. This CDR3 has 15 amino acids. Germline CDR1 SEHNR, CDR2 FQNEAQ (reference sequence). Unmatched junction bases numbered 6, after V lost 5 bases and J lost 2 bases. The DNA for the CDR3 is TGTGCCAGCAGCCCTAGACAGGGGGGAAACACTGAAGCTTTCTTT. Protein: CASSPRQGGNTEAFF. Full variable domain (outside the CDR3, taken from reference TRBV7-9 and TRBJ1-1): DTGVSQNPRHKITKRGQNVTFRCDPISEHNRLYWYRQTLGQGPEFLTYFQNEAQLEKSRLLSDRFSAERPKGSFSTLEIQRTEQGDSAMYLCASSPRQGGNTEAFFGQGTRLTVV.

This chain uses TRBV27 with TRBJ1-5; a possible D gene is TRBD1 (5 bases). Trimming took 5 bases from V and 1 from J, leaving 21 bases between them. The CDR3 extends over 18 amino acids. Germline V lookup: CDR1 MNHEY, CDR2 SMNVEV (reference sequence). This chain's CDR3 is CASSPPWGEYLSNQPQHF. The CDR3, as DNA: TGTGCCAGCAGTCCGCCTTGGGGGGAGTATCTCAGCAATCAGCCCCAGCATTTT.

V and J are TRBV6-5 and TRBJ1-2, with 11 bases that match TRBD1. The junction had 6 bases not matched to a gene; V was cut back by 8 bases and J by 4 bases. Germline V gene data show CDR1 as MNHEY and CDR2 as SVGAGI. The CDR3 contains 14 residues. The CDR3 sequence is CASWDRGNFYGYTF. CDR3 bases: TGTGCCAGCTGGGACAGGGGGAACTTCTATGGCTACACCTTC.

This rearrangement joins TRBV18 to TRBJ2-7; D remains ambiguous. With 0 bases removed from V and 6 bases from J, the gap between germline ends came to 9 bases. CDR3 length equals 13 residues. Looked up from germline, CDR1 is KGHSH and CDR2 is LQKENI. CDR3 sequence: CASSPPSTSEQYF. The DNA of the CDR3 is TGTGCCAGCTCACCACCATCTACGAGCGAGCAGTACTTC.

V and J are TRBV27 and TRBJ2-7; weak D call: TRBD1 (5 bases). CDR1 is MNHEY and CDR2 is SMNVEV in the germline V gene (reference sequence). Trimming cost V 3 bases and J 5 bases, with 14 bases left between them. This CDR3 is 14 amino acids long. The CDR3 here is CASSFESGFHEQYF. CDR3 nucleotide sequence: TGTGCCAGCAGTTTTGAATCAGGGTTCCACGAGCAGTACTTC.

In the case of this clone: Other DNA sequences of this sample code for an identical CDR3. The chain joins TRBV6-2 or TRBV6-3 to TRBJ1-1; possible D gene TRBD1, 6 bases. The CDR3 spans 13 residues. Germline CDR1 MNHEY, CDR2 SVGEGT. V was trimmed by 6 bases and J by 1 base, leaving 9 bases between them. CDR3: CASSLQGNTEAFF. CDR3 sequence (DNA): TGTGCCAGCAGCCTACAGGGGAACACTGAAGCTTTCTTT.

This chain joins TRBV5-4 and TRBJ2-1, with D tentatively TRBD1 (6 bases). The V end lost 3 bases, the J end lost 8 bases, and 15 bases lay between the germline ends. Germline loops: CDR1 SGHNT, CDR2 YYREEE (reference sequence). This CDR3 comprises 14 residues. This chain's CDR3 is CASSSPFTGHEQFF. The CDR3 region has the DNA TGTGCCAGCAGCTCCCCTTTCACAGGGCATGAGCAGTTCTTC.